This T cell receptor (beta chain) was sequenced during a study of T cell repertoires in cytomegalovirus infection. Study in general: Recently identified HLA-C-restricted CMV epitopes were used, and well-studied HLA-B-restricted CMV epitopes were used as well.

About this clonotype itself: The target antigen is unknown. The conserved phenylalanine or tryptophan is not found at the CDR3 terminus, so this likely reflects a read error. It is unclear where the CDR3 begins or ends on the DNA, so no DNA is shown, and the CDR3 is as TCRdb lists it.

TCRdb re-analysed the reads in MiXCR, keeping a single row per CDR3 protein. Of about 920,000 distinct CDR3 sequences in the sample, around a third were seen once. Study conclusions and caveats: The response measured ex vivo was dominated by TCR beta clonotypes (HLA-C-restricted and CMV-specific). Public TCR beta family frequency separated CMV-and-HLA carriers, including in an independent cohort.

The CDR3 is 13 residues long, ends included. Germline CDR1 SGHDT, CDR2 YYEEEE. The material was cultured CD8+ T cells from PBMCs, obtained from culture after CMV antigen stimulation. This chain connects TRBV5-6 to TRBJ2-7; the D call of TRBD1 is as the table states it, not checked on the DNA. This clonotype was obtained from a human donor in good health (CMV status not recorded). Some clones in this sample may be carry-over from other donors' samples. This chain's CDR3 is CASSFGTGGPIGL.